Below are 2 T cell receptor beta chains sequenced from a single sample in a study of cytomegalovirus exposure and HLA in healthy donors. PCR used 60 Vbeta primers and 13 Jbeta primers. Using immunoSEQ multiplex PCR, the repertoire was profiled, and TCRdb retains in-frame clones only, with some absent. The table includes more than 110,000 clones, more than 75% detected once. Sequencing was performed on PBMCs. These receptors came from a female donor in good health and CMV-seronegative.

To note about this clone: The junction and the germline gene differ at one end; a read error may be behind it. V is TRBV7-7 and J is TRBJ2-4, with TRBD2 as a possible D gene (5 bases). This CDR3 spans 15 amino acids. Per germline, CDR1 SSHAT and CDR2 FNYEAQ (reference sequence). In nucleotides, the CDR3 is TGTGCTAGCAGCTTAGGCGGACTAGCCAAAAACATTCAGTACTTC. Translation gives CASSLGGLAKNIQYF. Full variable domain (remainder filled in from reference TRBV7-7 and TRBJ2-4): GAGVSQSPRYKVTKRGQDVTLRCDPISSHATLYWYQQALGQGPEFLTYFNYEAQPDKSGLPSDRFSAERPEGSISTLTIQRTEQRDSAMYRCASSLGGLAKNIQYFGAGTRLSVL.

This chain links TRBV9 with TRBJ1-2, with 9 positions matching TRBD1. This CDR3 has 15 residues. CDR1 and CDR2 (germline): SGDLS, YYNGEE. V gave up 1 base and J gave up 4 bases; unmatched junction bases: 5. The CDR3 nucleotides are TGTGCCAGCAGCGTATCGGGACAGGGCTCCTATGGCTACACCTTC. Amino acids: CASSVSGQGSYGYTF.